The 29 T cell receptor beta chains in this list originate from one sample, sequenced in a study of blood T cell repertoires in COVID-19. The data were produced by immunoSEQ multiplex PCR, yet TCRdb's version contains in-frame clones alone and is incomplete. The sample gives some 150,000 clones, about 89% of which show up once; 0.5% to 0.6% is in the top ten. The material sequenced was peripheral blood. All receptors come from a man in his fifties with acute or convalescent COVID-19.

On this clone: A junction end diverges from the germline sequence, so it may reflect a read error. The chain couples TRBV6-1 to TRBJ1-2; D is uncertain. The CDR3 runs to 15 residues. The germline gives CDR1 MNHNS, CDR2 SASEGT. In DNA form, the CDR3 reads TGTGCCAGCCGTGAATTGGGGTTGGGAGTCTATGGCTACACCTTC. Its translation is CASRELGLGVYGYTF.

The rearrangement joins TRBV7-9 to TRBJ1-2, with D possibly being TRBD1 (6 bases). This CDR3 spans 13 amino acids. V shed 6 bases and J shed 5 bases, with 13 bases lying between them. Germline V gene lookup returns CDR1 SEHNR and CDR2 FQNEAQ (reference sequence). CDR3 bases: TGTGCCAGCAGTAATAAGCAGGGGTATGGCTACACCTTC. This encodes CASSNKQGYGYTF.

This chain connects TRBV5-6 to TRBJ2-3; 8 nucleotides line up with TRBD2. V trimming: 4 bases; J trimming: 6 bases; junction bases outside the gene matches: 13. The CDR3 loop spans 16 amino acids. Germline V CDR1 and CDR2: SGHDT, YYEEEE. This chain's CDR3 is CASSPTSGFAWDTQYF. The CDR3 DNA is TGTGCCAGCAGCCCAACTAGCGGCTTCGCCTGGGATACGCAGTATTTT.

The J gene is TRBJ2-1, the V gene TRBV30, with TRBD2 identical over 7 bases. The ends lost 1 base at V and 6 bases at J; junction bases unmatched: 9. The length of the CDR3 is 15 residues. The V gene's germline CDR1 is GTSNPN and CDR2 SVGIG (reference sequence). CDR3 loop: CAWSGVAGVFNEQFF. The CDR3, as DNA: TGTGCCTGGAGTGGGGTGGCGGGAGTGTTCAATGAGCAGTTCTTC.

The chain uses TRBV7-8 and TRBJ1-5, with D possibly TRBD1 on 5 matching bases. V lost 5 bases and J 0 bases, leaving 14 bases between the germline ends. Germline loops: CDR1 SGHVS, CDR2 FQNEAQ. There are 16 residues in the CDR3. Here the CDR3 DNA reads TGTGCCAGCAGCAAGCCTCGGGACTATAGCAATCAGCCCCAGCATTTT. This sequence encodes CASSKPRDYSNQPQHF.

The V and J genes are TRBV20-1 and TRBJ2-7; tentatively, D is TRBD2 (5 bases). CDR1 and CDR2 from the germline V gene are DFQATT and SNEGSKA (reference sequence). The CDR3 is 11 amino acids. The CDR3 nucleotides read TGCAGCCTAGTAAGGAGGTACGAGCAGTACTTC. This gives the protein CSLVRRYEQYF.

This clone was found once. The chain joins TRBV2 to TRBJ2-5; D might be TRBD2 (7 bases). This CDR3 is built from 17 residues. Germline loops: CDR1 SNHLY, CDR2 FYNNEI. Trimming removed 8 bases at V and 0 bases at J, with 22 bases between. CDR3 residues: CASRPLEGGLYQETQYF. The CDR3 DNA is TGTGCCAGCCGACCACTCGAGGGGGGGCTCTACCAAGAGACCCAGTACTTC.

The CDR3 is CASSLGGQGAYNEQFF. DNA of the CDR3: TGTGCCAGCAGTTTGGGAGGACAGGGGGCGTACAATGAGCAGTTCTTC. The chain recombines TRBV28 with TRBJ2-1; 11 positions match TRBD1. The CDR3 length is 16 residues. Per germline, CDR1 MDHEN and CDR2 SYDVKM. V gave up 3 bases and J gave up 4 bases; unmatched junction bases: 5.

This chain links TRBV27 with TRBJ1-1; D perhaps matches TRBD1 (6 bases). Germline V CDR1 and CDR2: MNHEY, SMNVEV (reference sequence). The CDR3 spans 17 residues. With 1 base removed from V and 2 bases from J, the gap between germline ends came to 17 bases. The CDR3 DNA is TGTGCCAGCAGTTTATTCTACTCGGACAGCTTTAACACTGAAGCTTTCTTT. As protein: CASSLFYSDSFNTEAFF.

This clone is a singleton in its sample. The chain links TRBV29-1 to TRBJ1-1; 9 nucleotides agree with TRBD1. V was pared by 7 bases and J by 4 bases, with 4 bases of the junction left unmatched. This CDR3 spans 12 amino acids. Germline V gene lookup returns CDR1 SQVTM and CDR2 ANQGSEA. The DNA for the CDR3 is TGCAGCGCTGACAGGGGGAGCACTGAAGCTTTCTTT. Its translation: CSADRGSTEAFF.

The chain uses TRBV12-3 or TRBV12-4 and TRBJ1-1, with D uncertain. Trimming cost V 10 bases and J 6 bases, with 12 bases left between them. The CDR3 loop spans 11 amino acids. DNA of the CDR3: TGTGCCACCCAGTCAGTACCTGAAGCTTTCTTT. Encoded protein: CATQSVPEAFF.

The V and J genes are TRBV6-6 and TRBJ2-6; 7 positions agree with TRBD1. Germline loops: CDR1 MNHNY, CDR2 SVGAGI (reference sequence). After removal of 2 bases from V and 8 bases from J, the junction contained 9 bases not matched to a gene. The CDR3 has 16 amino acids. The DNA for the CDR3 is TGTGCCAGCAGTTACCAAGGACAGGTAGATTCCAACGTCCTGACTTTC. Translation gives CASSYQGQVDSNVLTF.

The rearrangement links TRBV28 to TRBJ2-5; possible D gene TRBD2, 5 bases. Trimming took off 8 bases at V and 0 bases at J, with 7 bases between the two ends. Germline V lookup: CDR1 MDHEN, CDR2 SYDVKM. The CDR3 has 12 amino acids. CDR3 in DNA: TGTGCCAGCTGGCGGGACCAAGAGACCCAGTACTTC. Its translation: CASWRDQETQYF.

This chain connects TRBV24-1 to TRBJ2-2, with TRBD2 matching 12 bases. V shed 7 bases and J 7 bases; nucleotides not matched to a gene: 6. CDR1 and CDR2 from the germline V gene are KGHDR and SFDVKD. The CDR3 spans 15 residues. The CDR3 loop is CATRTSGSRGGELFF. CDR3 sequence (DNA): TGTGCCACCAGGACTAGCGGGAGTCGCGGCGGGGAGCTGTTTTTT.

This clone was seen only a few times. This chain's CDR3 is CASSSGTSADTQYF. DNA for the CDR3: TGTGCCAGCAGCTCCGGGACTAGCGCAGATACGCAGTATTTT. The chain is built from TRBV2 and TRBJ2-3; 10 nucleotides align to TRBD2. V shed 6 bases and J 4 bases; nucleotides not matched to a gene: 4. This CDR3 comprises 14 residues. Germline V CDR1 and CDR2: SNHLY, FYNNEI.

In DNA form, the CDR3 reads TGTGCCAGCAGCTTTGGAGGGGCGGCCGACTATGGCTACACCTTC. Residues: CASSFGGAADYGYTF. The rearrangement uses TRBV7-9 and TRBJ1-2; D is perhaps TRBD1 (5 bases). This CDR3 region has 15 residues. Germline-derived CDR1 and CDR2 are SEHNR and FQNEAQ (reference sequence). The V end was cut by 3 bases, the J end by 3 bases, with 14 bases between. Filled out from reference TRBV7-9 and TRBJ1-2, the complete variable domain reads DTGVSQNPRHKITKRGQNVTFRCDPISEHNRLYWYRQTLGQGPEFLTYFQNEAQLEKSRLLSDRFSAERPKGSFSTLEIQRTEQGDSAMYLCASSFGGAADYGYTFGSGTRLTVV.

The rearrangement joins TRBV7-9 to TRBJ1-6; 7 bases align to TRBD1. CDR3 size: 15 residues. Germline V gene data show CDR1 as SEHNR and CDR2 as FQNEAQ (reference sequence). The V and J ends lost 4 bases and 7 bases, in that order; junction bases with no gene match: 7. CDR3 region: CASSSGDRSNSPLHF. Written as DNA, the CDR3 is TGTGCCAGCAGCTCCGGGGACAGATCGAATTCACCCCTCCACTTT.

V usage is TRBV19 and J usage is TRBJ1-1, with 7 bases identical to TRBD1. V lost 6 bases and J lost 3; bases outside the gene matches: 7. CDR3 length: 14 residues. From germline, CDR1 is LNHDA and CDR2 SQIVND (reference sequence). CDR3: CASRTGTADTEAFF. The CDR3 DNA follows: TGTGCCAGTAGAACCGGGACAGCGGACACTGAAGCTTTCTTT.

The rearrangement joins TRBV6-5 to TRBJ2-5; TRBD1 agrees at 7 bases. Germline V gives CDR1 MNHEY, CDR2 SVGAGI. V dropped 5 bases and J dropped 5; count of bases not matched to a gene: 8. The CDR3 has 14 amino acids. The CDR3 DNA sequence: TGTGCCAGCAGTCAACAGGGGCAGGGGGAGACCCAGTACTTC. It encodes CASSQQGQGETQYF.

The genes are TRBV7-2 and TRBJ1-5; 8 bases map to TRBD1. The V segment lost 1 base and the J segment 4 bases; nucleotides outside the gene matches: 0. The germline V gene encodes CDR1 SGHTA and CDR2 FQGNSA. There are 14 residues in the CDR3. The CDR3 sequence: CASSLGQGNQPQHF. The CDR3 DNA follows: TGTGCCAGCAGCTTAGGACAGGGGAATCAGCCCCAGCATTTT.

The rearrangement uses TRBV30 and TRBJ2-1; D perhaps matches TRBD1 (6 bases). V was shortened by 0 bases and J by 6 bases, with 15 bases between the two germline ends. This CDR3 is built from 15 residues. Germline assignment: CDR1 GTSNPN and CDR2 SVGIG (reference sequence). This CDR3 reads CAWSVQDSPSNEQFF. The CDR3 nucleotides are TGTGCCTGGAGTGTACAGGACAGTCCATCCAATGAGCAGTTCTTC.

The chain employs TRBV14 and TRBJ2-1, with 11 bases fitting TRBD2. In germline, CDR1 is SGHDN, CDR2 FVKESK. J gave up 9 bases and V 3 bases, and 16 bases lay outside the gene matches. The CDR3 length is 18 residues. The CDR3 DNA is TGTGCCAGCAGCCACCCCCCTAGCGGGGGGACGAGAAACGCTGAGCAGTTCTTC. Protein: CASSHPPSGGTRNAEQFF. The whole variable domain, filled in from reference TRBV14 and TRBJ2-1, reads EAGVTQFPSHSVIEKGQTVTLRCDPISGHDNLYWYRRVMGKEIKFLLHFVKESKQDESGMPNNRFLAERTGGTYSTLKVQPAELEDSGVYFCASSHPPSGGTRNAEQFFGPGTRLTVL.

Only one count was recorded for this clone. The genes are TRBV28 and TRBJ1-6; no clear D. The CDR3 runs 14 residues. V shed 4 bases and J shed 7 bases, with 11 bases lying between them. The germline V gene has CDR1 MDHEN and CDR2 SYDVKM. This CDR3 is CASSSPSGNSPLHF. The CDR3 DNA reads TGTGCCAGCAGTTCCCCCTCCGGGAATTCACCCCTCCACTTT.

DNA of the CDR3: TGTGCCAGCTCCCCGGGACAGGGTTTCTACGAGCAGTACTTC. Its translation is CASSPGQGFYEQYF. The chain has TRBV18 and TRBJ2-7; TRBD1 matches 9 bases. Germline V gives CDR1 KGHSH, CDR2 LQKENI. The CDR3 extends over 14 amino acids. The V gene end was trimmed by 6 bases and the J gene end by 3 bases; junction bases not matched to a gene: 6.

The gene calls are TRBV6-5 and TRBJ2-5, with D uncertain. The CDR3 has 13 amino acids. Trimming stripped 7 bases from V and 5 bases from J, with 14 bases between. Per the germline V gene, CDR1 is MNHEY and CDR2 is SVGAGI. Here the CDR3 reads CASNQPGGETQYF. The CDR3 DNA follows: TGTGCCAGCAACCAGCCGGGTGGGGAGACCCAGTACTTC.

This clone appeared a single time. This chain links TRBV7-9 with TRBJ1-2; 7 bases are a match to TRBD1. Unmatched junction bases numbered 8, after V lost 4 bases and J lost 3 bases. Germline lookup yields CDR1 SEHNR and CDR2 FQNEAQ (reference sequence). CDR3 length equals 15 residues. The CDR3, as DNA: TGTGCCAGCAGCTCCTCAGGGGGAGGTTACTATGGCTACACCTTC. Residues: CASSSSGGGYYGYTF.

The CDR3 loop is CASSFLGKIYEQYF. CDR3 nucleotides: TGTGCCAGCAGCTTCCTGGGCAAGATCTACGAGCAGTACTTC. V is TRBV5-8 and J is TRBJ2-7; no clear D. The CDR3 totals 14 residues. The germline V and J ends were trimmed by 2 bases and 3 bases, with 12 bases remaining between them. The germline CDR1 and CDR2 sequences are SGHTS and YDEGEE.

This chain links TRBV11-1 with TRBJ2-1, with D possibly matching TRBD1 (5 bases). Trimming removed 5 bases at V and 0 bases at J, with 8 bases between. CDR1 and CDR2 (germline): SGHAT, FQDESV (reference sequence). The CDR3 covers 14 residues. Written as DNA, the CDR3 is TGTGCCAGCAGCAAGGGGTTCTCCTACAATGAGCAGTTCTTC. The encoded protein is CASSKGFSYNEQFF.

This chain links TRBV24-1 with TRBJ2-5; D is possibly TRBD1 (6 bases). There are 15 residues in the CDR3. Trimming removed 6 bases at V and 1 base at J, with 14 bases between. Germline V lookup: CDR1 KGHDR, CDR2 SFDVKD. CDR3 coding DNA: TGTGCCACCAGTTTTACAGGGTTCGGCCAAGAGACCCAGTACTTC. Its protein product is CATSFTGFGQETQYF.